This T cell receptor beta chain was found in a study of technical replicates of blood from a handful of donors. Sequencing used immunoSEQ multiplex PCR; TCRdb keeps in-frame clones, though not all of them. The sample lists approximately 70,000 clones, 95% to 96% occurring once. There are 17 residues in the CDR3. CDR1 MDHEN and CDR2 SYDVKM come from the germline V gene. Losses at the gene ends were 4 bases for V and 1 base for J; bases not matched to a gene: 3. The genes are TRBV28 and TRBJ2-1; the match to TRBD2 covers 14 bases. This clonotype was obtained from a human donor in good health. The material sequenced was T cells isolated from PBMCs. CDR3 sequence: CASSWGLAGASYNEQFF. The CDR3 DNA reads TGTGCCAGCAGTTGGGGACTAGCGGGAGCGTCCTACAATGAGCAGTTCTTC.